One T cell receptor beta chain is described in this entry. No cognate antigen has been identified for it. The entry originates in a study of cytomegalovirus exposure and HLA in healthy donors (dated by TCRdb to about 2017). The study in broad terms: In an earlier analysis of under 600 of the donors, roughly 300 Gb of sequence data and 117 million unique TCR beta sequences from some 170 million T cells were reported. Typing coverage varied by locus: roughly 629-630 donors for A, B, C, DRB1 and DQB1; roughly 560 for DQA1; more than 600 for DPA1; approximately 490 for DPB1. To study patterns of TCR occurrence, a later analysis re-analyzed previously published TCR beta repertoires from just over 650 donors and added high-resolution HLA genotyping. In a later genetic analysis, genome-wide SNP genotypes for about 60% of the 666 donors were used, and that subset was treated as a discovery cohort. All discovery cohort repertoires had been generated on a single sequencing platform. To predict cytomegalovirus infection status, the study combined high-throughput TCR immunosequencing, statistical association of individual TCRs with disease status, and machine learning. Besides the first cohort of 550 to 750 subjects, a separate validation cohort made up of 120 different subjects was used. The genetic ancestry cluster associated with self-reported Caucasian donors included around 76% of the roughly 400 genotyped donors. Because of strong linkage in the cohort, roughly five DR-DQ haplotypes were treated as single units for association and clustering. Across 398 genotyped donors of the cohort, an average of about 240,000 unique TCR beta nucleotide sequences per donor were sequenced, and 15% to 20% of those sequences were non-productive. The aim of the study was to test whether cataloging public T cell receptors could identify signatures of past pathogen exposure. HLA typing included class I and class II loci at four-digit resolution. The T cell repertoires of around 730 subjects were profiled by immunosequencing and related to cytomegalovirus serostatus. An earlier analysis of 500 to 650 of the donors applied high-throughput TCR beta sequencing to assess whether each TCR beta V gene segment acted as functional or pseudogenic. The later analysis used no new phenotypic data to find candidate immune exposures, relying instead on TCR beta sequences and their occurrence across donors. Donor age, sex, ethnicity and CMV serostatus were collected together with the repertoire data. About 320 gigabases of sequencing data and tens of millions of unique TCR sequences were included in an early release covering over 600 HLA-typed donors. Here is what the overall study found, with its caveats: A further reported finding was that TCR beta sequences accurately predicted the HLA-A and HLA-B alleles for most subjects in the first cohort. An association between a missense DCLRE1C variant and V-gene and J-gene trimming of TCR beta chains was found in a later genetic analysis and replicated in an independent cohort. When HLA alleles, especially DR and DQ, strongly co-occurred, TCR associations were difficult to assign to individual alleles. Specific HLA alleles were associated with 15,000 to 20,000 TCR beta sequences at a false discovery rate of 0.05 in a later analysis. According to a later analysis, TCR association rates differed among HLA loci, with DRB1 alleles showing the most associated TCRs and HLA-C alleles showing the fewest. Several of the top co-occurrence clusters appeared to be linked to parvovirus B19, influenza, CMV and Epstein-Barr virus, according to a later analysis. An earlier analysis of 450 to 750 of the donors showed that most TCR beta V segments appeared in productive rearrangements either about 87% or about 30% of the time, which broadly matched IMGT annotations. According to a later genetic analysis, donors in an Asian-associated ancestry cluster had fewer N-insertions in productive TCRs than the approximately 710-donor mean. In the study, about 150 TCR beta chains were listed as associated with cytomegalovirus. In a later analysis, HLA-associated TCR beta chains were found to be more clonally expanded and to have lower generation probabilities than equally common non-associated chains. The authors suggested that the approach could potentially be generalized to other disease states and immunological phenotypes. The cohort was sequenced for TCR beta chains only, and without alpha or paired-chain data the features that could be detected were limited. A group of highly shared sequence variants was considered likely to be a technical artifact of the sequencing pipeline. Over 15 rarely observed V segments, including chromosome 9 orphons, were excluded from the earlier analysis of some 590 of the donors because counts were too low. Presence/absence analyses assumed roughly uniform sequencing depth across donors, an assumption that may not hold. Some IMGT-functional V segments, including TRBV6-2 and TRBV6-3, could not be distinguished by the 87-base-pair reads and were therefore excluded. For the cohort, immune exposure information was limited to CMV serostatus. HLA typing was unavailable for some donors at each locus, so association tests used only the typed subset. A few of the identified cytomegalovirus-associated TCR beta chains were confirmed in vitro to be specific for cytomegalovirus antigens. According to a later analysis, most CMV-associated TCR beta chains appeared to be HLA-restricted, and the HLA associations seemed to be driven largely by CMV exposure. Linkage disequilibrium might explain the correlated functional status among segregating V segments, but an unknown experimental factor could not be ruled out. In both the original and validation cohorts, the classifier was reported to diagnose cytomegalovirus status with high specificity and sensitivity. While some public TCRs were present in many individuals, most TCR sequences turned up only very rarely across donors.

Library preparation used the immunoSEQ multiplex PCR assay. For the multiplex PCR, a mixture combining 60 forward primers for TCR Vbeta segments and 13 reverse primers for TCR Jbeta segments was used. The CDR3 region of rearranged TCR beta genes was amplified from genomic DNA with a multiplex PCR assay. The Illumina HiSeq System was used to sequence the amplified TCR beta libraries as 87-base-pair reads. The authors' pipeline ran thus. In a later analysis, roughly 80 million unique TCR beta chains were counted across the approximately 640 repertoires, and roughly 10 million of these chains were shared by at least two donors. A nearest-neighbor algorithm error-corrected the raw reads and collapsed the reads into unique sequences, merging closely related sequences to remove PCR and sequencing errors. To assign V, D and J gene segments, CDR3 sequences were aligned to IMGT reference sequences. For a sequence to be retained, a match of at least six nucleotides to both a V gene segment and a J gene segment was required. Rearrangements were classified as productive when the CDR3 lacked stop codons and remained in frame with V and J, and all other rearrangements were classified as non-productive. Following IMGT convention, CDR3 was defined as the stretch from the second conserved V-encoded cysteine up to the conserved J-encoded phenylalanine. The earlier analysis of about 570 of the donors excluded any sequence lacking an unambiguous match to a single V gene segment. An earlier analysis of a few hundred of the donors called V segments functional above 56.7% productive rearrangements and segregating when the between-donor standard deviation exceeded 5%. A statistical classification framework was built for diagnosing cytomegalovirus status from the catalog of TCR beta chain sequences. In a later analysis, V and J genes were assigned by comparing TCR nucleotide sequences against IMGT/GENE-DB human TR gene sequences. The TCRdist pipeline was used in a later analysis to assign CDR3 sequences and most-parsimonious VDJ recombination scenarios. A later analysis defined each TCR beta chain by its CDR3 amino acid sequence plus V-gene family, and excluded reads lacking a unique V-gene family. To address suspected cross-contamination and a sequencing artifact, a later analysis removed approximately 590 highly shared, low-generation-probability nucleotide sequences. For each public chain, a later analysis derived a clonal expansion index from normalized ranks of inferred template counts within each repertoire. In a later analysis, generation probabilities were computed with a VDJ recombination model fitted to out-of-frame rearrangements, and the resulting probabilities were checked against IGoR. Hypergeometric tests were used in a later analysis to score TCR-TCR, TCR-HLA and TCR-CMV co-occurrence, with a repertoire-size bias correction applied to the TCR pairs. In a later analysis, false discovery rates were estimated by permuting HLA or CMV assignments 20 times. In a later analysis, co-occurring TCRs were grouped using DBSCAN, with TCRdist sequence similarity added in when clustering inside HLA-allele-positive subsets. Repertoires with fewer than 30,000 or more than 120,000 public chains were left out of co-occurrence clustering, as were five repertoires with anomalous nucleotide sharing. TCRdb stores this immuneACCESS table with in-frame sequences only. Part of the clones is absent; in the studies checked, under half of the shortfall reflects unresolved V genes, and no reason is known for the rest. That table is the source of V, J and clone size, and D and trimming were worked out from the DNA. The sample's table lists a count of roughly 34,000 clones. The ten largest clones add up to approximately 3.5% of the sample.

Here V drops 0 bases and J drops 1 base, and the junction holds 0 bases not matched to any gene. Including the terminal cysteine and phenylalanine, the CDR3 comprises 15 residues. Only the CDR3 DNA is retained, 45 bases long and in frame from the first base. The cohort comprised 550 to 700 healthy bone marrow donors. At the time of sampling, all cohort members were nominally healthy, though unrecorded immune exposures were likely present. The donor was CMV seronegative and was included in the group of under 450 seronegative cohort members. A peripheral blood sample was provided by each donor, and peripheral blood mononuclear cells were used for TCR beta sequencing. The Qiagen DNeasy Blood Extraction Kit was used to extract genomic DNA from the blood cell samples.

The sequence links TRBV23-1 to TRBJ2-4; TRBD1 fits 7 bases in the junction. TRBV23-1 is filed as an ORF, its function uncertain. The sequenced sample consisted of PBMCs. The source is a middle-aged man in good health and CMV-seronegative. At the DNA level, the sequence is TGCGCCAGCAGTCAATCGACAGGGGCCAAAAACATTCAGTACTTC. This encodes CASSQSTGAKNIQYF.